This TCR beta chain was recorded in a study of shared clonotypes between healthy human individuals. Study-wide points: Generation probabilities were higher for clonotypes shared across all four sorted-subset donors than for unshared ones.

Generated by immunoSEQ multiplex PCR, the TCRdb table keeps only in-frame clones and is missing some. The sample contains some 2,000,000 clones, roughly 96% of which appear only once. The CDR3 consists of 15 residues. In germline, CDR1 is SGHKS, CDR2 YYEKEE (reference sequence). The ends were cut back, 0 bases at V and 3 bases at J, with 9 bases in the middle. Of note for this clone: What it binds is not known.

Every donor was a Caucasian adult from Nashville, Tennessee. The gene calls are TRBV5-5 and TRBJ1-4; a possible D gene is TRBD1 (5 bases). The sequencing sample was made of naive CD4+ T cells sorted from blood. Subset of the sample: CD45RA+ positively selected. This sequence was found in a man younger than 35 in good health. CDR3 sequence reads: CASSLAGTANEKLFF. In DNA, the CDR3 is TGTGCCAGCAGCTTGGCAGGGACGGCTAATGAAAAACTGTTTTTT.